The next 26 T cell receptor beta chains were all read from a single sample in a study of blood T cell repertoires in COVID-19. Data came from immunoSEQ multiplex PCR; TCRdb stores just in-frame clones and leaves some out. The sample holds 250,000 or so clones, 75% to 90% seen once. The sample taken for sequencing was PBMCs or T cells enriched from blood (not recorded which). The source of these receptors is a woman between 35 and 50 years old who had been exposed to COVID-19.

The rearrangement joins TRBV4-1 to TRBJ1-5; 7 bases match TRBD1. Trimming cost V 1 base and J 4 bases; bases outside gene matches: 10. Germline V gene sequence: CDR1 MGHRA, CDR2 YSYEKL. The CDR3 covers 17 residues. DNA for the CDR3: TGCGCCAGCAGCCAAGTTCAAACCCGGGACAGTAATCAGCCCCAGCATTTT. Protein product: CASSQVQTRDSNQPQHF.

The chain joins TRBV21-1 to TRBJ2-7; TRBD2, the D gene given by the table, was not confirmed from the DNA. TRBV21-1 is listed as a pseudogene. The CDR3 spans 15 residues. This chain's CDR3 is CAPPFRALFPYEQYV. CDR3 nucleotides: TGTGCCCCCCCTTTTCGAGCCCTCTTCCCCTACGAGCAGTACGTC.

The chain has TRBV6-2 or TRBV6-3 and TRBJ2-7; a weak D match, TRBD2 (5 bases). The CDR3 covers 13 residues. The V end lost 6 bases, the J end lost 2 bases, and 11 bases lay between the germline ends. Germline CDR1 MNHEY, CDR2 SVGEGT. The DNA of the CDR3 is TGTGCCAGCAGCCCAGCGGTCACCTACGAGCAGTACGTC. Translated: CASSPAVTYEQYV.

The V call is TRBV7-8, the J call TRBJ2-7, with D possibly being TRBD1 (6 bases). The ends were cut back, 2 bases at V and 2 bases at J, with 19 bases in the middle. The CDR3 has 17 amino acids. CDR1 is SGHVS, CDR2 FQNEAQ, per germline. Written as DNA, the CDR3 is TGTGCCAGCAGCTTAACCAGATTTGGGACAAACACCTACGAGCAGTACTTC. Protein: CASSLTRFGTNTYEQYF.

The chain is built from TRBV12-3 or TRBV12-4 and TRBJ1-2, with D possibly being TRBD1 (5 bases). The CDR3 totals 13 residues. V lost 3 bases and J lost 4, with 9 bases in between. CDR3 in amino acids: CASSLVGGYGYTF. For the CDR3, the DNA is TGTGCCAGCAGTTTGGTGGGGGGCTATGGCTACACCTTC.

The chain is built from TRBV27 and TRBJ2-3; 10 nucleotides line up with TRBD1. Trimming cost V 2 bases and J 4 bases; bases outside gene matches: 0. Germline CDR1 MNHEY, CDR2 SMNVEV (reference sequence). The CDR3 runs 14 residues. The DNA of the CDR3 is TGTGCCAGCAGTTTAGGACAGGGGGCAGATACGCAGTATTTT. Translating gives CASSLGQGADTQYF.

The chain links TRBV28 to TRBJ1-6; D remains unclear. The germline CDR1 and CDR2 sequences are MDHEN and SYDVKM. V was pared by 7 bases and J by 1 base, with 11 bases between. CDR3 size: 15 residues. CDR3 coding DNA: TGTGCCAGCACCACCTTAGCTTCCTATAATTCACCCCTCCACTTT. It encodes CASTTLASYNSPLHF.

The V gene is TRBV15, the J gene TRBJ1-5; the D is unclear. The ends were cut back, 0 bases at V and 0 bases at J, with 6 bases in the middle. Germline lookup yields CDR1 LNHNV and CDR2 YYDKDF (reference sequence). This CDR3 has 15 residues. The CDR3 is CATSRETDSNQPQHF. The CDR3 bases are TGTGCCACCAGCAGAGAAACAGATAGCAATCAGCCCCAGCATTTT.

A word on this clone: The junction does not match germline at one end; this may be a read error. V and J are TRBV5-1 and TRBJ1-1; maybe TRBD1 (6 bases). The CDR3 totals 17 residues. Looked up from germline, CDR1 is SGHRS and CDR2 is YFSETQ. CDR3 bases: TGTGCCAGCAGCTGGGTTACCGCTACAGGGCTGAACACTGAAGCTTTCTTT. Amino acid sequence: CASSWVTATGLNTEAFF.

This chain connects TRBV9 to TRBJ1-1, with 8 bases lining up with TRBD1. CDR1 and CDR2 (germline): SGDLS, YYNGEE. Unmatched junction bases numbered 6, after V lost 0 bases and J lost 5 bases. CDR3 length: 15 residues. DNA of the CDR3: TGTGCCAGCAGCGTAGTCCCAGGGGGCTGGACTGAAGCTTTCTTT. It codes for CASSVVPGGWTEAFF.

The chain links TRBV7-9 to TRBJ1-6; D may be TRBD1 (6 bases). Per germline, CDR1 SEHNR and CDR2 FQNEAQ (reference sequence). The V end lost 5 bases, the J end lost 10 bases, and 15 bases lay between the germline ends. CDR3 length: 14 residues. Here the CDR3 DNA reads TGTGCCAGCAGCCTTGGACAGCTTCTCTCACCCCTCCACTTT. Translation: CASSLGQLLSPLHF.

The chain uses TRBV7-9 and TRBJ1-2; D is undetermined. The CDR3 extends over 14 amino acids. The germline CDR1 and CDR2 sequences are SEHNR and FQNEAQ (reference sequence). Trimming removed 1 base from V and 1 base from J, with 7 bases in between. In DNA form, the CDR3 reads TGTGCCAGCAGCTTAGAGTTAGTTAACTATGGCTACACCTTC. This encodes CASSLELVNYGYTF.

This rearrangement joins TRBV6-5 to TRBJ2-2, with TRBD2 as a possible D gene (5 bases). Germline-derived CDR1 and CDR2 are MNHEY and SVGAGI. This CDR3 spans 16 amino acids. Trimming removed 0 bases from V and 5 bases from J, with 13 bases in between. The CDR3 DNA reads as TGTGCCAGCAGTTACTCGAGTGGGGAGAGAACCGGGGAGCTGTTTTTT. Amino acid sequence: CASSYSSGERTGELFF.

The CDR3 region has the DNA TGTGCCAGCAGCGGCCGGGACAGTCACACTGAAGCTTTCTTT. It is translated as CASSGRDSHTEAFF. This chain connects TRBV9 to TRBJ1-1; 7 nucleotides match TRBD1. Germline V gives CDR1 SGDLS, CDR2 YYNGEE. The CDR3 sequence is 14 residues long. J was trimmed by 3 bases and V by 3 bases; bases with no gene match: 5. The full variable domain, with the rest looked up from reference TRBV9 and TRBJ1-1, is DSGVTQTPKHLITATGQRVTLRCSPRSGDLSVYWYQQSLDQGLQFLIQYYNGEERAKGNILERFSAQQFPDLHSELNLSSLELGDSALYFCASSGRDSHTEAFFGQGTRLTVV.

The CDR3 nucleotides read TGTGCCAGCAGTTACTCGTATAGGGGTGGCTATGGCTACACCTTC. Protein: CASSYSYRGGYGYTF. The chain couples TRBV6-5 to TRBJ1-2; a possible D gene is TRBD1 (5 bases). This CDR3 has 15 residues. Germline V lookup: CDR1 MNHEY, CDR2 SVGAGI. The V gene lost 0 bases and the J gene lost 4 bases, with 12 bases spanning the gap.

The genes are TRBV27 and TRBJ2-2; 9 nucleotides line up with TRBD1. Germline assignment: CDR1 MNHEY and CDR2 SMNVEV (reference sequence). Trimming removed 5 bases from V and 6 bases from J; junction bases left unmatched: 7. The CDR3 is 15 amino acids. CDR3 loop: CASSHGTGRPGELFF. As DNA, the CDR3 is TGTGCCAGCAGTCACGGGACAGGGAGGCCCGGGGAGCTGTTTTTT.

This chain links TRBV21-1 with TRBJ2-2; the table calls TRBD2, which could not be checked here. TRBV21-1 is flagged as a pseudogene. The length of the CDR3 is 17 residues. CDR3 coding DNA: TGTGCCAGCAGTCAAACTAGCGGGATCGGAAACACCGGGGAGCTGTTTTTT. Translating it yields CASSQTSGIGNTGELFF.

The chain has TRBV29-1 and TRBJ1-2, with D unclear. This CDR3 region has 14 residues. Trimming removed 4 bases at V and 8 bases at J, with 20 bases between. Germline-derived CDR1 and CDR2 are SQVTM and ANQGSEA. The CDR3 is CSVGVGSPAGGYTF. DNA of the CDR3: TGCAGCGTTGGCGTTGGCAGCCCCGCGGGGGGCTACACCTTC.

The chain carries TRBV11-3 and TRBJ1-6, with 8 bases aligning to TRBD1. The germline V gene encodes CDR1 SGHNT and CDR2 YENEEA. CDR3 length equals 15 residues. V was clipped by 8 bases and J by 8 bases; unmatched bases: 11. CDR3 in DNA: TGTGCCAGCTGCCCCGGACAGGGAGAGGATTCACCCCTCCACTTT. It is translated as CASCPGQGEDSPLHF.

The V and J genes are TRBV3-1 (or the pseudogene TRBV3-2) and TRBJ2-1; TRBD2 matches 10 bases. CDR3 length: 16 residues. Germline-derived CDR1 and CDR2 are LGHDT and YNNKEL (reference sequence). V was pared by 0 bases and J by 9 bases, with 8 bases of the junction left unmatched. The CDR3 sequence is CASSQEASGSWAEQFF. The CDR3 DNA reads as TGTGCCAGCAGCCAAGAGGCTAGCGGGAGCTGGGCTGAGCAGTTCTTC.

The chain combines TRBV7-2 with TRBJ2-3; perhaps TRBD1 as D (6 bases). Trimming cost V 5 bases and J 5 bases, with 14 bases left between them. CDR1 is SGHTA, CDR2 FQGNSA, per germline. The CDR3 runs 14 residues. The CDR3 sequence: CASSAGVNKDTQYF. CDR3 bases: TGTGCCAGCAGCGCAGGGGTCAATAAAGATACGCAGTATTTT.

This chain joins TRBV6-1 and TRBJ2-7; TRBD1 matches at 10 bases. The V and J ends lost 6 bases and 2 bases, in that order; junction bases with no gene match: 16. This CDR3 has 18 residues. The germline CDR1 and CDR2 sequences are MNHNS and SASEGT. CDR3 sequence reads: CASSESPGQGRDPYEQYF. The CDR3 coding sequence is TGTGCCAGCAGCGAAAGCCCGGGACAGGGGAGGGACCCCTACGAGCAGTACTTC.

Points on this clone: At the DNA level, this CDR3 is encoded by other sequences in the same sample as well. V is TRBV9 and J is TRBJ1-3, with D unclear. Looked up from germline, CDR1 is SGDLS and CDR2 is YYNGEE. This CDR3 comprises 15 residues. V was clipped by 0 bases and J by 0 bases, with 7 bases between them. CDR3 loop: CASSVGSGSGNTIYF. The CDR3 DNA reads as TGTGCCAGCAGCGTAGGATCGGGCTCTGGAAACACCATATATTTT.

The V gene is TRBV18, the J gene TRBJ2-5; TRBD1 might be the D (5 bases). Germline CDR1 and CDR2: KGHSH and LQKENI. The CDR3 has 13 residues. V was pared by 5 bases and J by 4 bases, with 11 bases between. The CDR3 is CASSSGLLETQYF. The DNA of the CDR3 is TGTGCCAGCTCATCAGGGCTGTTAGAGACCCAGTACTTC. Combining the CDR3 with reference TRBV18 and TRBJ2-5 gives the whole variable domain NAGVMQNPRHLVRRRGQEARLRCSPMKGHSHVYWYRQLPEEGLKFMVYLQKENIIDESGMPKERFSAEFPKEGPSILRIQQVVRGDSAAYFCASSSGLLETQYFGPGTRLLVL.

V gene TRBV2 combines with J gene TRBJ2-3; 12 bases match TRBD1. The CDR3 sequence is 22 residues long. Germline values: CDR1 SNHLY, CDR2 FYNNEI. The V segment lost 4 bases and the J segment 2 bases; nucleotides outside the gene matches: 22. Here the CDR3 reads CASSVPGQGAQMLADHTDTQYF. The CDR3 nucleotides read TGTGCCAGCAGTGTACCGGGACAGGGGGCGCAGATGCTAGCGGACCACACAGATACGCAGTATTTT.

The chain has TRBV27 and TRBJ1-1, with TRBD1 matching 8 bases. Unmatched junction bases numbered 5, after V lost 5 bases and J lost 3 bases. There are 14 residues in the CDR3. Germline V gene data show CDR1 as MNHEY and CDR2 as SMNVEV (reference sequence). For the CDR3, the DNA is TGTGCCAGCAGTGCACAGGGGGGGGACACTGAAGCTTTCTTT. Protein product: CASSAQGGDTEAFF.